Ten or more counts support the clone carrying this TCR beta chain. The record originates from a study of T cells in Graves' hyperthyroidism and ophthalmopathy. The CDR3 is 15 residues long. Trimming at V came to 3 bases and at J to 6 bases, leaving 8 bases not matched to a gene. CDR1 and CDR2 from the germline V gene are LGHDT and YNNKEL (reference sequence). Template material for amplifying TCR beta CDR3 regions consisted of RNA transcripts. The HTBI set primed first-round TCR CDR3 RT-PCR. TCRdb called the multiplex PCR reads again in MiXCR, with one record for every CDR3 protein. The repertoire holds 300,000 to 400,000 distinct CDR3 sequences, with 18% as singletons.

The sequence derives from a man aged 18 to 35 with Graves' ophthalmopathy. This chain connects TRBV3-1 to TRBJ2-7; 10 bases line up with TRBD1. Sequencing input: blood. This chain's CDR3 is CASSQQDRGHIEQYF. CDR3 in DNA: TGTGCCAGCAGCCAGCAAGACAGGGGGCATATCGAGCAGTACTTC.